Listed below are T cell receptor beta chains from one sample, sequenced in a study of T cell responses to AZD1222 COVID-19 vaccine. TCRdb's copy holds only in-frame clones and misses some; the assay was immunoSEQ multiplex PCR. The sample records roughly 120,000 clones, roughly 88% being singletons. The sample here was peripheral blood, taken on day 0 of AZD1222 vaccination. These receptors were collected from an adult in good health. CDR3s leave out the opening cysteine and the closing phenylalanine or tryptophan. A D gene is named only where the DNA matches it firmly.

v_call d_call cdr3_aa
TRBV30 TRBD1 AWGGTAGYGYT
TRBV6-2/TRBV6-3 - ASSPSFGTASYEQY
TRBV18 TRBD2 ASSPKRGGGQETQY
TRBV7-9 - ASSFSASTDTQY
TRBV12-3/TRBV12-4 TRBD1 ASIQAGGSYT
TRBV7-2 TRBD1 ASSSQTTGAGGYT
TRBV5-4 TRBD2 ASSPGGGLVLAKNIQY
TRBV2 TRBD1 ASSADRVGEKLF
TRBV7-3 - ASRNEGTEAF
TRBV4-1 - ASSQTTLSYEQY
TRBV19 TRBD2 ASEVRGGNYNEQF
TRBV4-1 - ASRQAGEGTEAF
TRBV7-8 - ASNFVNGETQY
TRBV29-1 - SVGLGSDGSPQH
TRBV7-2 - ASSLAPHSYEQY
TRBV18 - ASSPVAGAANSPLH
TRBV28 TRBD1 AIRGLIESYGYT
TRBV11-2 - ASSRTGMTVPNTEAF
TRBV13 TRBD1 ASRQGNQPQH
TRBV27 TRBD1 ASRAGTGGNGYT
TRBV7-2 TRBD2 ASSSLAGASYEQY
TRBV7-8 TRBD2 ASSLDPSGGAVTDTQY
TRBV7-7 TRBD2 ASSCCSGGTDTQY
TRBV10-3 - AISEWGPDEQY
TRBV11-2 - ASSLGAGATYEQY
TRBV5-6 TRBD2 ASSLPSGGNNEQF
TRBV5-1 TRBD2 ASSASGEPYEQY
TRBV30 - AWSPKQGLGYNEQF
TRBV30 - AARGGTGPNNEQF
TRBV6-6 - ASTPEGRGYEQY
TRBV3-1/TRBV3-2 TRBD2 ASSQLAGAGEQY
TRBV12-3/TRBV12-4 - ASSHGGRSEAF
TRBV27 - ASSLLIPTSGANVLT
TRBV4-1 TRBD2 ASSPTSGTYEQY
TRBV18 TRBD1 ASSASGQGVKEPQH
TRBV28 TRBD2 ASSPGSSGGKETQY
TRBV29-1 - SAGQGNTEAF
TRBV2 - ASRNDRIDQPQH
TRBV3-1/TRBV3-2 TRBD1 ASPPGTGRGDTEAF
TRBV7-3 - ASSTQGGFGTEAF
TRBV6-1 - ASSEQRNTEAF
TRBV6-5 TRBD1 ASSRDRGLYTEAF